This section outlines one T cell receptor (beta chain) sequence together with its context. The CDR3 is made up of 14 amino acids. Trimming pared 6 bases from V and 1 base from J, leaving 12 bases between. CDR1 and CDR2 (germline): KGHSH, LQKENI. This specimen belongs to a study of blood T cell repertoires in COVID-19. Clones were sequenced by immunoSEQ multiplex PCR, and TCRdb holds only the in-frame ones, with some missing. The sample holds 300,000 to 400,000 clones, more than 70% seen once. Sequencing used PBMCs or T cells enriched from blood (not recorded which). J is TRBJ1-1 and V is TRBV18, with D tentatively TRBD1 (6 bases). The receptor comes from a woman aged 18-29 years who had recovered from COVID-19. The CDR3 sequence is CASSQRTENTEAFF. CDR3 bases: TGTGCCAGCTCCCAAAGGACAGAGAACACTGAAGCTTTCTTT.